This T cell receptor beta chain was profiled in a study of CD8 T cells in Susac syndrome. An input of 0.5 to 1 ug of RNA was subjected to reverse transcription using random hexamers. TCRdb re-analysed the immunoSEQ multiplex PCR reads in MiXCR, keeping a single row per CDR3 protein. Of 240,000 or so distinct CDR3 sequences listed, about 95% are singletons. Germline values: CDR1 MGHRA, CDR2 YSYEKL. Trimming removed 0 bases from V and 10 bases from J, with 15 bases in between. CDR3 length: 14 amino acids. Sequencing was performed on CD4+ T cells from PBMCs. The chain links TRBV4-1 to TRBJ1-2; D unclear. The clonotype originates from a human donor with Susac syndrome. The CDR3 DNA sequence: TGCGCCAGCAGCCAAGATTACGGGCAGCTGCTCTACACCTTC. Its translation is CASSQDYGQLLYTF.